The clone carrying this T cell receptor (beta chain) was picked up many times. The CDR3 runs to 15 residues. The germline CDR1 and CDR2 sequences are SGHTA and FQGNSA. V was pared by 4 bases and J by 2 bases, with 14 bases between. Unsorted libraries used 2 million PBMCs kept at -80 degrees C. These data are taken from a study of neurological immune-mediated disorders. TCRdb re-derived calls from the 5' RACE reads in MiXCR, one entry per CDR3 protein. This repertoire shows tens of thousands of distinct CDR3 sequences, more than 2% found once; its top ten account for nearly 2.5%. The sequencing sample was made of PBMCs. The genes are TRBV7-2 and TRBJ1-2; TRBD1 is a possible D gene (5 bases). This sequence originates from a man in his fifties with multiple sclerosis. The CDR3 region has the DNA TGTGCCAGCAGCTCCGTCATGGGGGGGAACTATGGCTACACCTTC. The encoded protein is CASSSVMGGNYGYTF. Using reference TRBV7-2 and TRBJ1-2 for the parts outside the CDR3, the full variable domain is GAGVSQSPSNKVTEKGKDVELRCDPISGHTALYWYRQSLGQGLEFLIYFQGNSAPDKSGLPSDRFSAERTGGSVSTLTIQRTQQEDSAVYLCASSSVMGGNYGYTFGSGTRLTVV.